Sequencing of this T cell receptor beta chain was carried out in a study of cytotoxic CD8 clonotypes in ibrutinib-treated CLL. Study details: Patients attained roughly 25 partial and 2 complete responses; at median approximately 64 months, roughly 15 remained remitted while around twelve progressed.

Frozen-stored PBMCs produced 1.5 to 2.5 micrograms of genomic DNA for TCR beta libraries. V gave up 2 bases and J gave up 0 bases; unmatched junction bases: 4. The CDR3 runs 15 residues. Germline CDR1 is LGHNA and CDR2 is YNFKEQ. Deep sequencing aimed at 1 in 200,000 to 1 in 1 million T cells' resolution. This table comes from immunoSEQ multiplex PCR, and its TCRdb copy is limited to in-frame clones, with some not included. The table includes 110,000 to 150,000 clones, around 90% detected once. The J gene is TRBJ2-7, the V gene TRBV4-2, with 7 nucleotides matching TRBD2. The clonotype was recovered from a human donor with chronic lymphocytic leukemia. Here the sequenced sample was PBMCs, taken after 12 months of ibrutinib treatment. CDR3 protein: CASSQSPSGSYEQYF. The CDR3 DNA reads TGTGCCAGCAGCCAATCCCCTAGCGGCTCCTACGAGCAGTACTTC.